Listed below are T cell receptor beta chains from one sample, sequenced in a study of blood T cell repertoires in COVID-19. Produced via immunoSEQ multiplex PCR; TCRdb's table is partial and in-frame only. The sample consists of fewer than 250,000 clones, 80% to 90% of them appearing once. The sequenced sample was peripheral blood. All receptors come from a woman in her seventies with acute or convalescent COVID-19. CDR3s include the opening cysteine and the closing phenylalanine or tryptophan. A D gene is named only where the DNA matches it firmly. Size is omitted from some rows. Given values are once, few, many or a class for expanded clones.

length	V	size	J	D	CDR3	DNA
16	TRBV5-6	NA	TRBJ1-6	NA	CASSLRQAREDSPLHF	TGTGCCAGCAGCCTTCGACAGGCCCGAGAGGATTCACCCCTCCACTTT
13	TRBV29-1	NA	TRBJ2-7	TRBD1	CSVQGTGGREQYF	TGCAGCGTGCAGGGGACAGGGGGCCGAGAGCAGTACTTC
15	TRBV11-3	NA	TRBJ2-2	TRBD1	CASSRNRGDGGELFF	TGTGCCAGCAGCCGGAACAGGGGAGATGGCGGGGAGCTGTTTTTT
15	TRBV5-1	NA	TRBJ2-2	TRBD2	CASSLPQAGGGELFF	TGCGCCAGCAGCTTGCCTCAAGCGGGGGGCGGGGAGCTGTTTTTT
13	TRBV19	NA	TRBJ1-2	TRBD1	CASSADRDYGYTF	TGTGCCAGTAGTGCGGACAGGGACTATGGCTACACCTTC
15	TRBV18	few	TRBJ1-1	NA	CASSPLWQVNTEAFF	TGTGCCAGCTCACCACTCTGGCAGGTGAACACTGAAGCTTTCTTT
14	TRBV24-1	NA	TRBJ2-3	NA	CATESTGSTDTQYF	TGTGCCACGGAAAGTACAGGGTCCACAGATACGCAGTATTTT
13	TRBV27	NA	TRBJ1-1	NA	CASSFNTVEKAFF	TGTGCCAGCAGTTTTAACACAGTCGAAAAAGCTTTCTTT
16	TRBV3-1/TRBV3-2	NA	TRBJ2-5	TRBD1	CASSPAGQGIGETQYF	TGTGCCAGCAGCCCCGCGGGACAGGGTATAGGAGAGACCCAGTACTTC
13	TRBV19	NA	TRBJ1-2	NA	CASSIDLEYGYTF	TGTGCCAGTAGTATAGATTTGGAGTATGGCTACACCTTC
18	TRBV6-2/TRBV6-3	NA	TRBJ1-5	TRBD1	CASSYSTWDRDGNQPQHF	TGTGCCAGCAGTTACTCGACTTGGGACAGGGATGGGAATCAGCCCCAGCATTTT
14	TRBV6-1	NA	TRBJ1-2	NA	CASSEDRGLNGYTF	TGTGCCAGCAGTGAAGACCGGGGACTAAATGGCTACACCTTC
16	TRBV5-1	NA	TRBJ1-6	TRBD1	CASSLEGDRDSSPLHF	TGCGCCAGCAGCTTGGAGGGGGACAGGGATTCTTCACCCCTCCACTTT
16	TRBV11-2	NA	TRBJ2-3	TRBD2	CASSKTSGGRADTQYF	TGTGCCAGCAGCAAGACTAGCGGGGGGAGGGCAGATACGCAGTATTTT
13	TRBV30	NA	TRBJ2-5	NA	CAWSIQGVETQYF	TGTGCCTGGAGTATCCAGGGCGTCGAGACCCAGTACTTC
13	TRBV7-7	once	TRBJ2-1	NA	CASSLDIYNEQFF	TGTGCTAGCAGCCTCGACATCTACAATGAGCAGTTCTTC
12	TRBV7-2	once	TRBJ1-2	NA	CASSSGDYGYTF	TGTGCCAGCAGCTCCGGGGACTATGGCTACACCTTC
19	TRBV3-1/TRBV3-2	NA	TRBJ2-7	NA	CASSQVPGRRISGTYEQYF	TGTGCCAGCAGCCAAGTTCCCGGACGTAGAATTTCAGGGACCTACGAGCAGTACTTC
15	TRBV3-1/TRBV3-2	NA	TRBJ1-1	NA	CASSQDLTVGVKAFF	TGTGCCAGCAGCCAAGATCTCACCGTCGGGGTGAAAGCTTTCTTT
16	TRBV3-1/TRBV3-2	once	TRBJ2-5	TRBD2	CASSLRLAGGGETQYF	TGTGCCAGCAGCCTAAGACTAGCGGGGGGAGGAGAGACCCAGTACTTC
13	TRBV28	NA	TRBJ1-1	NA	CASSPDSVLSAFF	TGTGCCAGCAGTCCGGACAGCGTATTATCAGCTTTCTTT
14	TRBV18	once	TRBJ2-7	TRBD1	CASSSTGGSYEQYF	TGTGCCAGCTCATCGACAGGGGGCTCCTACGAGCAGTACTTC
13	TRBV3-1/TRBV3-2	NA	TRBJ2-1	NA	CASSQVSSGEQFF	TGTGCCAGCAGCCAAGTTAGTTCGGGGGAGCAGTTCTTC
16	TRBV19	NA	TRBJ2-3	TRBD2	CASSFSSGRTGDTQYF	TGTGCCAGTAGTTTCTCTAGCGGGCGGACGGGTGATACGCAGTATTTT
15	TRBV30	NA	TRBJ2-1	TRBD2	CAWSIGLAGSNEQFF	TGTGCCTGGAGTATAGGACTAGCGGGGTCGAATGAGCAGTTCTTC
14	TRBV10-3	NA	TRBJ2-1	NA	CAISESGGWNEQFF	TGTGCCATCAGTGAGTCGGGGGGTTGGAATGAGCAGTTCTTC
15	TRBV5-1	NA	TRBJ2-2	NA	CASSLSDYGTGELFF	TGCGCCAGCAGCTTGTCAGACTATGGCACCGGGGAGCTGTTTTTT
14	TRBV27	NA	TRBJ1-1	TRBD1	CASSISGQGLRAFF	TGTGCCAGCAGTATCTCGGGACAGGGATTGCGAGCTTTCTTT
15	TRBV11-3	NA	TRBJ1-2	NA	CASSLVMAGPSGYTF	TGTGCCAGCAGCTTAGTTATGGCAGGGCCCTCTGGCTACACCTTC
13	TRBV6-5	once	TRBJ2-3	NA	CASATGSTDTQYF	TGTGCCAGCGCAACAGGGTCCACAGATACGCAGTATTTT
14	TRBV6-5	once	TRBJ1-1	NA	CASSWLTGNTEAFF	TGTGCCAGCAGTTGGCTGACAGGGAACACTGAAGCTTTCTTT
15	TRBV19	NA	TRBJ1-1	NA	CASSRTGREATEAFF	TGTGCCAGTAGTAGAACAGGGAGGGAGGCCACTGAAGCTTTCTTT
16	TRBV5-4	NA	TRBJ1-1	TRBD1	CASSPGQGGWNTEAFF	TGTGCCAGCAGCCCCGGACAGGGAGGATGGAACACTGAAGCTTTCTTT
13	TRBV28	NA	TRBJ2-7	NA	CASSLGSSYEQYF	TGTGCCAGCAGTCTCGGGAGTTCCTACGAGCAGTACTTC
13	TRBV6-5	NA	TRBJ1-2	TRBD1	CASSSSDRGGYTF	TGTGCCAGCAGTTCTTCAGACAGGGGCGGCTACACCTTC
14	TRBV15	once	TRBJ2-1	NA	CATSRVDRFNEQFF	TGTGCCACCAGCAGAGTTGACAGGTTCAATGAGCAGTTCTTC
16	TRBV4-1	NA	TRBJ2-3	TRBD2	CASSPRLAGSTDTQYF	TGCGCCAGCAGCCCCCGACTAGCGGGGAGCACAGATACGCAGTATTTT
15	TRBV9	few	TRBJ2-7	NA	CASSPTGQSSYEQYF	TGTGCCAGCAGCCCGACAGGACAGAGCTCCTACGAGCAGTACTTC